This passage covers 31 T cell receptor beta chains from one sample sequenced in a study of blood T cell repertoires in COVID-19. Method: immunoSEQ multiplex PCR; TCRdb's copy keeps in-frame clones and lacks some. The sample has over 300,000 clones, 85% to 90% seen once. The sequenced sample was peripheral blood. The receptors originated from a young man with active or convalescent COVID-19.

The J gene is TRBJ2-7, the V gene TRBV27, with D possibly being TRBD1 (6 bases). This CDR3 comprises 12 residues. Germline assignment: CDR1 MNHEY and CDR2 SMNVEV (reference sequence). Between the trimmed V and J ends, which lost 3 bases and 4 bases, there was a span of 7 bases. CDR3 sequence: CASSFTGYEQYF. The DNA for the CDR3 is TGTGCCAGCAGTTTTACAGGGTACGAGCAGTACTTC.

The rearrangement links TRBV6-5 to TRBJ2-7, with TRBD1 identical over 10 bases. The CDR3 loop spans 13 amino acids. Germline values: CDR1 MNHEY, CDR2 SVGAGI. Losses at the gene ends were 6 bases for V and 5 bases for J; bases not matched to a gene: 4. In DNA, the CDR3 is TGTGCCAGCAGGAGAGGACAGGGGGACGAGCAGTACTTC. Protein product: CASRRGQGDEQYF.

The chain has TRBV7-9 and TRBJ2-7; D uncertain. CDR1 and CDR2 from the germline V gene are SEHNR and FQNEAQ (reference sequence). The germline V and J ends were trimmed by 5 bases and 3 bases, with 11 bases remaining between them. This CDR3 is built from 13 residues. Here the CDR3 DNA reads TGTGCCAGCAGCCCGAGTTTGCTCTACGAGCAGTACTTC. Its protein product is CASSPSLLYEQYF.

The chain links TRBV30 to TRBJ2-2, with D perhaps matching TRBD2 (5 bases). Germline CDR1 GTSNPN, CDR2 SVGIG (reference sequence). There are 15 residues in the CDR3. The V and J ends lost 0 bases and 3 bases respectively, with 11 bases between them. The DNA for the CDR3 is TGTGCCTGGAGTGTGGGAGACTATTACACCGGGGAGCTGTTTTTT. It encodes CAWSVGDYYTGELFF. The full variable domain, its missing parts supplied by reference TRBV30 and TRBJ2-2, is SQTIHQWPATLVQPVGSPLSLECTVEGTSNPNLYWYRQAAGRGLQLLFYSVGIGQISSEVPQNLSASRPQDRQFILSSKKLLLSDSGFYLCAWSVGDYYTGELFFGEGSRLTVL.

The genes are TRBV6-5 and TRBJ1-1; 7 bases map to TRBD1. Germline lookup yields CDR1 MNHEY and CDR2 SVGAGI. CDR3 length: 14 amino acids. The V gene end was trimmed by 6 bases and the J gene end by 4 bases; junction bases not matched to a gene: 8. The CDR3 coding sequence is TGTGCCAGCAGCCTTCGGACAGGCGGCACTGAAGCTTTCTTT. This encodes CASSLRTGGTEAFF.

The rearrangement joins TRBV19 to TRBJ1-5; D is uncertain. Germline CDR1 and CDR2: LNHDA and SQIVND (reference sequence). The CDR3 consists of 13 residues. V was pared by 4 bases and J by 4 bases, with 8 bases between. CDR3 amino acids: CASSSTVNQPQHF. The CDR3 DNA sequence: TGTGCCAGTAGTAGCACAGTGAATCAGCCCCAGCATTTT.

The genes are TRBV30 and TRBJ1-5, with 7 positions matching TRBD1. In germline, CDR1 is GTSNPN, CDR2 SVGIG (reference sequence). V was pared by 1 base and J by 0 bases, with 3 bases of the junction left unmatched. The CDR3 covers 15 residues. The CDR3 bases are TGTGCCTGGAGTGAGACAGGGAATAGCAATCAGCCCCAGCATTTT. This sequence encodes CAWSETGNSNQPQHF.

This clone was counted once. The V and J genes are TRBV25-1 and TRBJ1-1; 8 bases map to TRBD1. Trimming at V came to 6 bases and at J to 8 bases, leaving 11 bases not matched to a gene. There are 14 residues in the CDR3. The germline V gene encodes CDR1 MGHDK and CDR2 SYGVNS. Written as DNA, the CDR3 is TGTGCCAGCAGCCCATACAGGGGGTTGGGGGAAGCTTTCTTT. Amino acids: CASSPYRGLGEAFF.

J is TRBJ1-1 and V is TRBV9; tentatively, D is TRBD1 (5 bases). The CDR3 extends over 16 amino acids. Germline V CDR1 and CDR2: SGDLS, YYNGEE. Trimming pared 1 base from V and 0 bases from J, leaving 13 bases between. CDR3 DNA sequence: TGTGCCAGCAGCGTACCGGGAGACAGCGTGAACACTGAAGCTTTCTTT. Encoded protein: CASSVPGDSVNTEAFF.

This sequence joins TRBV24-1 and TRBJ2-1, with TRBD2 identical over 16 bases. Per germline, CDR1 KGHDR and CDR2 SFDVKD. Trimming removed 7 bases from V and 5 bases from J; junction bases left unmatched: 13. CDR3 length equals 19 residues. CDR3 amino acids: CATSIQGLAGGQGHNEQFF. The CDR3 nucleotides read TGTGCCACCAGCATACAGGGACTAGCGGGGGGGCAGGGGCACAATGAGCAGTTCTTC.

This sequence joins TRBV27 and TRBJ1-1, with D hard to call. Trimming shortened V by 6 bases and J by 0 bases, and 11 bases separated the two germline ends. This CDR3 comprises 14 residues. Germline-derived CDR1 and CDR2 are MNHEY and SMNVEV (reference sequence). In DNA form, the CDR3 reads TGTGCCAGCAGCCCCGTAGTTTTGAACACTGAAGCTTTCTTT. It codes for CASSPVVLNTEAFF.

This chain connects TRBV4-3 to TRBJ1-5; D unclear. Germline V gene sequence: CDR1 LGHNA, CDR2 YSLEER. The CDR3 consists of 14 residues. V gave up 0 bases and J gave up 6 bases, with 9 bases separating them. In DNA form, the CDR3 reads TGCGCCAGCAGCCAAGATAACGACATTCAGCCCCAGCATTTT. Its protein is CASSQDNDIQPQHF.

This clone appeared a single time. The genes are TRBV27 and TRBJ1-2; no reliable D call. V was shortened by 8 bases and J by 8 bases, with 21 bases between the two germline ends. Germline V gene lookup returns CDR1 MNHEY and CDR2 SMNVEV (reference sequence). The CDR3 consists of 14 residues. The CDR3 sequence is CASYSLAGSRGYTF. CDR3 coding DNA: TGTGCCAGCTATTCTCTAGCGGGATCGCGAGGCTACACCTTC.

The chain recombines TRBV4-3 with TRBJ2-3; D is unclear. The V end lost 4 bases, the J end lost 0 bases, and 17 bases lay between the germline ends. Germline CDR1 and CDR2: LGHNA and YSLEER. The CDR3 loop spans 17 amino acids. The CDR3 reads CASSRKTVQFSTDTQYF. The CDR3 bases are TGCGCCAGCAGCCGCAAAACAGTCCAGTTTAGCACAGATACGCAGTATTTT.

The CDR3 nucleotides are TGTGCCAGCTCACCTGGGGGGACAGGGCTCAACGAGCAGTACTTC. It yields the protein CASSPGGTGLNEQYF. The chain recombines TRBV18 with TRBJ2-7, with 9 bases that match TRBD1. The CDR3 loop spans 15 amino acids. After removal of 3 bases from V and 5 bases from J, the junction contained 8 bases not matched to a gene. Germline lookup yields CDR1 KGHSH and CDR2 LQKENI.

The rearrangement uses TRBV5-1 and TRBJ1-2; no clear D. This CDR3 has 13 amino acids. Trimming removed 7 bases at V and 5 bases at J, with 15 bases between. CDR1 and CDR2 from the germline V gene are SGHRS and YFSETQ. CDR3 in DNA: TGCGCCAGCTCTCCTGGCAGTTCATATGGCTACACCTTC. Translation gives CASSPGSSYGYTF.

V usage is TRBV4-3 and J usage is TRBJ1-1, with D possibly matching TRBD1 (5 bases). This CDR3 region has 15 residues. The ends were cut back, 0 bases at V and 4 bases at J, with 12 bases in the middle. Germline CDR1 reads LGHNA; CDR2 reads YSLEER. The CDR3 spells CASSQDRQSGTEAFF. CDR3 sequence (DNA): TGCGCCAGCAGCCAAGATAGACAGTCCGGCACTGAAGCTTTCTTT.

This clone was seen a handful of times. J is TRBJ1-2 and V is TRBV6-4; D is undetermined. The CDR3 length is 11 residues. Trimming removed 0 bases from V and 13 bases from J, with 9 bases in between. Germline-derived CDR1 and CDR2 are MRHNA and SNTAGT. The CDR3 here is CASSDSSGSTF. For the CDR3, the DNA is TGTGCCAGCAGTGACTCGTCGGGATCCACCTTC.

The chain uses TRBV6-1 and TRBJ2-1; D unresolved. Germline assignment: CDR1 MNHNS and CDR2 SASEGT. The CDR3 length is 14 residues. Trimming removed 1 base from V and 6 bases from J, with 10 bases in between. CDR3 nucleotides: TGTGCCAGCAGTGAAGACGGAGTACTCAATGAGCAGTTCTTC. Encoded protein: CASSEDGVLNEQFF.

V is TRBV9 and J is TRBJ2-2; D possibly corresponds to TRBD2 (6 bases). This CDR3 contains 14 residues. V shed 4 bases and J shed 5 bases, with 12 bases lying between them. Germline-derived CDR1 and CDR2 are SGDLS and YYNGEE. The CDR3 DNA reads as TGTGCCAGCAGCCCCGGGACTGAAACCGGGGAGCTGTTTTTT. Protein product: CASSPGTETGELFF.

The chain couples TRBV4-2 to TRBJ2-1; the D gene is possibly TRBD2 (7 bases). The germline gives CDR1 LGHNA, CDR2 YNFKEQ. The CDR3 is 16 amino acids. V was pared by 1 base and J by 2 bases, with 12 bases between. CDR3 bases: TGTGCCAGCAGCCAAGTGGGCGGGGGCACCTACAATGAGCAGTTCTTC. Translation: CASSQVGGGTYNEQFF.

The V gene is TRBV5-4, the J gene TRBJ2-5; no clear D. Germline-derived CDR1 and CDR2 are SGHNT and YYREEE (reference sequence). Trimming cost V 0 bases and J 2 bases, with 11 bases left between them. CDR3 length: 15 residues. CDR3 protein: CASSLGQRLQETQYF. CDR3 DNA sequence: TGTGCCAGCAGCTTGGGGCAGAGACTTCAAGAGACCCAGTACTTC.

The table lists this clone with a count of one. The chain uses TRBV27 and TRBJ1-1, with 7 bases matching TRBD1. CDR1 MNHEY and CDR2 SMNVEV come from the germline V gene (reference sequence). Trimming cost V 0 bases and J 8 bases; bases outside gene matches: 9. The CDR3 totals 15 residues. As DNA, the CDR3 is TGTGCCAGCAGTTTATCGCCGGCAGGAGGGGGCGAAGCTTTCTTT. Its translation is CASSLSPAGGGEAFF.

Here the CDR3 DNA reads TGTGCCAGCAGCTTGACAGATAGCAATCAGCCCCAGCATTTT. Protein: CASSLTDSNQPQHF. The rearrangement uses TRBV11-2 and TRBJ1-5, with a weak D call TRBD1 (5 bases). The V end was cut by 3 bases, the J end by 0 bases, with 6 bases between. The CDR3 consists of 14 residues. Germline CDR1 reads SGHAT; CDR2 reads FQNNGV.

CDR3 sequence (DNA): TGTGCCAGCAGTGAGACAGGGGCCATTGGGCAGTTCTTC. It translates to CASSETGAIGQFF. The chain is built from TRBV2 and TRBJ2-1; 8 nucleotides match TRBD1. Unmatched junction bases numbered 7, after V lost 3 bases and J lost 12 bases. The CDR3 has 13 amino acids. CDR1 is SNHLY and CDR2 is FYNNEI in the germline V gene.

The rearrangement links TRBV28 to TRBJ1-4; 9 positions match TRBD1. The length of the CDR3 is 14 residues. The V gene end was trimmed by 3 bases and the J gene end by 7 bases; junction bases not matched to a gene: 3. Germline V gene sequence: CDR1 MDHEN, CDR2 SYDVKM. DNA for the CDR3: TGTGCCAGCAGTTTTACAGGGGGCTTTGAAAAACTGTTTTTT. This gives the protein CASSFTGGFEKLFF.

CDR3 loop: CASSYSRLVLEAFF. In nucleotides, the CDR3 is TGTGCCAGCAGTTACTCGAGACTAGTACTTGAAGCTTTCTTT. The chain joins TRBV6-5 to TRBJ1-1; D is undetermined. V shed 0 bases and J shed 7 bases, with 12 bases lying between them. CDR1 is MNHEY and CDR2 is SVGAGI in the germline V gene. This CDR3 comprises 14 residues.

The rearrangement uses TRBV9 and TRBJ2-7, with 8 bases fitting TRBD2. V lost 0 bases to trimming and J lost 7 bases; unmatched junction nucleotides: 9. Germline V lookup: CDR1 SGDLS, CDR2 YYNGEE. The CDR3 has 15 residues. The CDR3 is CASSVVGTSEFEQYF. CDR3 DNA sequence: TGTGCCAGCAGCGTAGTCGGGACTAGTGAGTTTGAGCAGTACTTC.

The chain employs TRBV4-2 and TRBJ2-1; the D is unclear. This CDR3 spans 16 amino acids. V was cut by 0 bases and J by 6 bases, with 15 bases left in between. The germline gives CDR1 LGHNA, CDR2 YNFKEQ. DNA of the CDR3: TGTGCCAGCAGCCAAGAACCTAGGAGCACAACCAATGAGCAGTTCTTC. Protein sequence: CASSQEPRSTTNEQFF.

CDR3 region: CASSSPSVTVRDEQFF. In DNA form, the CDR3 reads TGTGCCAGCAGCTCTCCCTCCGTGACAGTCCGCGATGAGCAGTTCTTC. The chain employs TRBV5-6 and TRBJ2-1; D perhaps matches TRBD1 (5 bases). Germline loops: CDR1 SGHDT, CDR2 YYEEEE. The CDR3 contains 16 residues. V lost 3 bases and J lost 8, with 21 bases in between.

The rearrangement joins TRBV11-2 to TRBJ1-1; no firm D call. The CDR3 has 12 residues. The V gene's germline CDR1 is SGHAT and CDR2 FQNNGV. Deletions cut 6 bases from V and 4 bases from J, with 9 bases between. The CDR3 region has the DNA TGTGCCAGCAGGACTACCGGCACTGAAGCTTTCTTT. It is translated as CASRTTGTEAFF.